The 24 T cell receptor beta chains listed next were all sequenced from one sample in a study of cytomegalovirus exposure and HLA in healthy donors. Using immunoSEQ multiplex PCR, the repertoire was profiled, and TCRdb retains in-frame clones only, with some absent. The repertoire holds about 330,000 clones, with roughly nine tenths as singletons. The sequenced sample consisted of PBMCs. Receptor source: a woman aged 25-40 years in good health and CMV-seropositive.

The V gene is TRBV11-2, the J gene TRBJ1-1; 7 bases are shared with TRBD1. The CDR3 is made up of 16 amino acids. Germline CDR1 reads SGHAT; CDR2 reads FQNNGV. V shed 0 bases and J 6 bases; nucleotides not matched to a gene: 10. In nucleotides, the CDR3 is TGTGCCAGCAGCTTAGAGTACGGGACAGCTATGGCTGAAGCTTTCTTT. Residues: CASSLEYGTAMAEAFF.

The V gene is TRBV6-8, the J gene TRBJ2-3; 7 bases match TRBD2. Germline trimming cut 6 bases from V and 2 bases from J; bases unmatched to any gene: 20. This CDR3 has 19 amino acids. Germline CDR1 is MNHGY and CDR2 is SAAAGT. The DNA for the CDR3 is TGTGCCAGCAGCACCCCCGGTTTTCACGGCGGGGGAAACACAGATACGCAGTATTTT. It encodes CASSTPGFHGGGNTDTQYF.

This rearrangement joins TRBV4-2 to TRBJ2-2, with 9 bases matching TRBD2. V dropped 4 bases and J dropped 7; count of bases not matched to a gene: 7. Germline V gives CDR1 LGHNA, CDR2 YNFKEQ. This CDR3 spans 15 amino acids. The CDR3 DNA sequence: TGTGCCAGCAGCCGGTTAGCGGGAGTTGACGGGGAGCTGTTTTTT. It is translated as CASSRLAGVDGELFF.

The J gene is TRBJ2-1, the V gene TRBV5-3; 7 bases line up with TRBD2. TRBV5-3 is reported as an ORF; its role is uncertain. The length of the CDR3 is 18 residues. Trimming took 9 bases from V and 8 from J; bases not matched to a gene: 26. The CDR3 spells CAITPFGSRREDVDEQFF. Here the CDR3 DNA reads TGTGCCATAACGCCCTTTGGGTCCCGCCGGGAGGACGTTGATGAGCAGTTCTTC.

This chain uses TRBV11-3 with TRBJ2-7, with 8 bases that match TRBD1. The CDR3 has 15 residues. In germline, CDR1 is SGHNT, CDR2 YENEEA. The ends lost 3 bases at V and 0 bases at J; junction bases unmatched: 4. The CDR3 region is CASSLLTGASYEQYF. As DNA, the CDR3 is TGTGCCAGCAGCTTGCTGACAGGGGCCTCCTACGAGCAGTACTTC.

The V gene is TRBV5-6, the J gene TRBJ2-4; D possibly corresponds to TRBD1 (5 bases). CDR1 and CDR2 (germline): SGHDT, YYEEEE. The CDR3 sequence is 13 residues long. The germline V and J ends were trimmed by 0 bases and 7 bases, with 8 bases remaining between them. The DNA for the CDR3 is TGTGCCAGCAGCTTGGAAGGGGCCAACATTCAGTACTTC. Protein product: CASSLEGANIQYF.

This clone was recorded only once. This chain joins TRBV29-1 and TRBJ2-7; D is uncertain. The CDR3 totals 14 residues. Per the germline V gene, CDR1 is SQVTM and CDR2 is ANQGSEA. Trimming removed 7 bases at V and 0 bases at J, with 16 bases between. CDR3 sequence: CSAEGWGSSYEQYF. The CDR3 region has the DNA TGCAGCGCAGAAGGGTGGGGTAGCTCCTACGAGCAGTACTTC.

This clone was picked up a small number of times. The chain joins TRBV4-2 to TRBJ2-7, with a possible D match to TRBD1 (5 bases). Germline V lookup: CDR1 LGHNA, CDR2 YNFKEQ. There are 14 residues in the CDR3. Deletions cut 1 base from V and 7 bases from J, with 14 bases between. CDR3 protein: CASSQAAGFGEQYF. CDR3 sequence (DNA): TGTGCCAGCAGCCAAGCGGCAGGGTTCGGTGAGCAGTACTTC.

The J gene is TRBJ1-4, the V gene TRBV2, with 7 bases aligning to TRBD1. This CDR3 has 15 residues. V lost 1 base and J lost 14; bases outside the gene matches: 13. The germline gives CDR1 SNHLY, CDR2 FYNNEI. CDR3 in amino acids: CASSEVATGSGKLFF. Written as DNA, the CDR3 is TGTGCCAGCAGTGAAGTCGCGACAGGGAGTGGAAAGCTGTTTTTT.

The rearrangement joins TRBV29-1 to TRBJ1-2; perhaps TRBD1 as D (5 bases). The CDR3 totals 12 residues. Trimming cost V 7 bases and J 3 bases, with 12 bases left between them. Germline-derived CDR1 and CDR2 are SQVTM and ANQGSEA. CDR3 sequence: CSGKTGDYGYTF. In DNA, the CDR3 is TGCAGCGGAAAAACAGGTGACTATGGCTACACCTTC.

The CDR3: CASSFGVGYYGYTF. In DNA, the CDR3 is TGTGCCAGCAGTTTTGGGGTCGGCTACTATGGCTACACCTTC. The chain uses TRBV28 and TRBJ1-2; D uncertain. Germline lookup yields CDR1 MDHEN and CDR2 SYDVKM. The CDR3 is made up of 14 amino acids. Trimming took 3 bases from V and 3 from J, leaving 11 bases between them.

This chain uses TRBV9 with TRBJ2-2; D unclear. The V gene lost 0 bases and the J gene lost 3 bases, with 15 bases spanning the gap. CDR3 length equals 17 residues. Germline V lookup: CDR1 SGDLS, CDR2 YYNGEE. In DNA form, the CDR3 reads TGTGCCAGCAGCGTAGAGAGTTCCAGTATCTACACCGGGGAGCTGTTTTTT. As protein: CASSVESSSIYTGELFF.

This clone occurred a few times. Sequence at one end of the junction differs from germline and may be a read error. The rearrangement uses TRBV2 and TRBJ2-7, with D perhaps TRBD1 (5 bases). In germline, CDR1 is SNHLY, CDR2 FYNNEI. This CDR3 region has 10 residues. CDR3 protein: CASSGRAACF. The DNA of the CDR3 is TGTGCCAGCAGTGGCAGGGCAGCCTGCTTC.

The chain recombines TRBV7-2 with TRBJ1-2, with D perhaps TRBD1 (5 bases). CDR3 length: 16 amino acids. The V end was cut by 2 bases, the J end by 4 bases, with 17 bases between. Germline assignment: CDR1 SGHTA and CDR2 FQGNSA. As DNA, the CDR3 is TGTGCCAGCAGCTTAAACTCCGTCGGGGCAACCTATGGCTACACCTTC. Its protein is CASSLNSVGATYGYTF.

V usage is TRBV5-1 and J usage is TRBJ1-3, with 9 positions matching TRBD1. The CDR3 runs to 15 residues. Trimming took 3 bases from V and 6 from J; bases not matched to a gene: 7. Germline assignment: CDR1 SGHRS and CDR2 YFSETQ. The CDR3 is CASSWTGQGKNTIYF. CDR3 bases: TGCGCCAGCAGCTGGACGGGACAGGGAAAAAACACCATATATTTT. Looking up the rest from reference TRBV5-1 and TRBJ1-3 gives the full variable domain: KAGVTQTPRYLIKTRGQQVTLSCSPISGHRSVSWYQQTPGQGLQFLFEYFSETQRNKGNFPGRFSGRQFSNSRSEMNVSTLELGDSALYLCASSWTGQGKNTIYFGEGSWLTVV.

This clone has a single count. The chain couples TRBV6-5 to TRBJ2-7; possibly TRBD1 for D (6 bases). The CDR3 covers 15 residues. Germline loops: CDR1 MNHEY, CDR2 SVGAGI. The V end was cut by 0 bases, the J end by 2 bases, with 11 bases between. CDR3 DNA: TGTGCCAGCAGTTACTCGGGGGCCGCGGCCTACGAGCAGTACTTC. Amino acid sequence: CASSYSGAAAYEQYF.

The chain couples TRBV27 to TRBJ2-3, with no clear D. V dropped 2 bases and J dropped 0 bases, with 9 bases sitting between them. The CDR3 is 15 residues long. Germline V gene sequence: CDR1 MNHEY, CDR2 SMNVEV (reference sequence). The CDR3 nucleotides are TGTGCCAGCAGTTTACGGCACAGAAGCACAGATACGCAGTATTTT. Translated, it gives CASSLRHRSTDTQYF.

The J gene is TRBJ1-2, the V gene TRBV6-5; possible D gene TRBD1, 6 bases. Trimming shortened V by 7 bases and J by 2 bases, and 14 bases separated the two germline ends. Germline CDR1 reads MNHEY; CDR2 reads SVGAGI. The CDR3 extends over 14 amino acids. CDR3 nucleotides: TGTGCCAGCAACTTACGGCAGGGGAACTATGGCTACACCTTC. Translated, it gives CASNLRQGNYGYTF.

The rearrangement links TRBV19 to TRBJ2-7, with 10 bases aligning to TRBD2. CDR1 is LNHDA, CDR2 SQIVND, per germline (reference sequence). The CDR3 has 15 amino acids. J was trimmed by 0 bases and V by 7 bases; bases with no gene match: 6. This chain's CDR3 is CASTPASGSSYEQYF. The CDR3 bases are TGTGCCAGTACCCCCGCTAGCGGGAGCTCCTACGAGCAGTACTTC. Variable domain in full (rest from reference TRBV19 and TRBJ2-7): DGGITQSPKYLFRKEGQNVTLSCEQNLNHDAMYWYRQDPGQGLRLIYYSQIVNDFQKGDIAEGYSVSREKKESFPLTVTSAQKNPTAFYLCASTPASGSSYEQYFGPGTRLTVT.

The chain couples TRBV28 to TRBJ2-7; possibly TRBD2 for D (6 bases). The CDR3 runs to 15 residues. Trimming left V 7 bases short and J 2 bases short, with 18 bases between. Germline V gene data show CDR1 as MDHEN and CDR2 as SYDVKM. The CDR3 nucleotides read TGTGCCAGCAATGCTTGGGGAGGTTTAGCCTACGAGCAGTACTTC. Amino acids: CASNAWGGLAYEQYF.

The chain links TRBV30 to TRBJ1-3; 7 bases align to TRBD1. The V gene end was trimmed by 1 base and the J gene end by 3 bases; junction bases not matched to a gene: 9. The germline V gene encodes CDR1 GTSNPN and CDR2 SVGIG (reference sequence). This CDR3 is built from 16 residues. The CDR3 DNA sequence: TGTGCCTGGAGTGCTTTCGACAGGGTGGGTGGAAACACCATATATTTT. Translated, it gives CAWSAFDRVGGNTIYF.

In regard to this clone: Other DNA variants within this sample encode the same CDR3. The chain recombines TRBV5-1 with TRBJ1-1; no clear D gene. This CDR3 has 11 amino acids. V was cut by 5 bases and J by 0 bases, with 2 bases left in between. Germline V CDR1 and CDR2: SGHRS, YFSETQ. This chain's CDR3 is CASSLNTEAFF. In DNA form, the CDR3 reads TGCGCCAGCAGTTTGAACACTGAAGCTTTCTTT. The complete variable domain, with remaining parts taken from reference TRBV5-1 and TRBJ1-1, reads KAGVTQTPRYLIKTRGQQVTLSCSPISGHRSVSWYQQTPGQGLQFLFEYFSETQRNKGNFPGRFSGRQFSNSRSEMNVSTLELGDSALYLCASSLNTEAFFGQGTRLTVV.

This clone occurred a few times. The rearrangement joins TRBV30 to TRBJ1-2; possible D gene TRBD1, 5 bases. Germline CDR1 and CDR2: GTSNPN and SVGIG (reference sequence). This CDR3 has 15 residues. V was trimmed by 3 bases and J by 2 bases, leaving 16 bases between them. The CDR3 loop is CAWRESGRANYGYTF. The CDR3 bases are TGTGCCTGGAGGGAGTCGGGACGGGCCAACTATGGCTACACCTTC.

CDR3 in amino acids: CASSLARAGLVAYNEQFF. CDR3 DNA sequence: TGTGCCAGCAGCTTGGCACGGGCAGGACTAGTTGCCTACAATGAGCAGTTCTTC. This chain connects TRBV5-6 to TRBJ2-1, with 7 bases identical to TRBD2. The CDR3 sequence is 18 residues long. Germline loops: CDR1 SGHDT, CDR2 YYEEEE. With 0 bases clipped from V and 2 bases from J, the junction kept 11 bases outside the gene matches.